Listed below are T cell receptor beta chains from one sample, sequenced in a study of shared clonotypes between healthy human individuals. Assay: immunoSEQ multiplex PCR; the TCRdb copy retains only in-frame clones and omits some. The sample has millions of clones; over 85% are singletons. Material: naive CD4+ T cells sorted from blood. These TCRs come from a man aged 18 to 29 in good health. Each CDR3 is given with its conserved first and last residue. A D gene is named only where the DNA matches it firmly. Size is stated for part of the rows, as once, few or many counts, or as a class when the clone is expanded.

- TRBJ2-5 - TRBV10-3 CAISEHNQETQYF TGTGCCATCAGTGAACACAACCAAGAGACCCAGTACTTC
- TRBJ2-7 TRBD2 TRBV5-1 CASSLEASGVSYEQYF TGCGCCAGCAGCTTGGAAGCTAGCGGGGTTTCCTACGAGCAGTACTTC
- TRBJ1-3 - TRBV10-3 CAISESTGPGNTIYF TGTGCCATCAGTGAGTCAACAGGGCCGGGAAACACCATATATTTT
- TRBJ1-4 - TRBV7-2 CASSPGPAQSEKLFF TGTGCCAGCAGCCCTGGACCGGCTCAATCTGAAAAACTGTTTTTT
- TRBJ2-1 TRBD2 TRBV28 CASSSRTSGGTDEQFF TGTGCCAGCAGTTCCAGAACTAGCGGGGGAACGGACGAGCAGTTCTTC
- TRBJ1-5 - TRBV18 CASSPDRAEQPQHF TGTGCCAGCTCACCCGATAGGGCGGAGCAGCCCCAGCATTTT
- TRBJ1-5 - TRBV30 CACQTAYSNQPQHF TGTGCCTGTCAGACAGCTTATAGCAATCAGCCCCAGCATTTT
- TRBJ1-4 - TRBV30 CALKGGREKLFF TGTGCCTTAAAGGGGGGAAGAGAAAAACTGTTTTTT
- TRBJ2-3 TRBD2 TRBV7-2 CASSLGLAGGADTQYF TGTGCCAGCAGCTTAGGCCTAGCGGGAGGGGCAGATACGCAGTATTTT
- TRBJ2-5 - TRBV29-1 CSVVSDTETQYF TGCAGCGTTGTTTCGGACACAGAGACCCAGTACTTC
- TRBJ1-1 - TRBV30 CAWSQENTEAFF TGTGCCTGGAGTCAGGAGAACACTGAAGCTTTCTTT
- TRBJ2-7 - TRBV6-1 CASSDLAYEQYF TGTGCCAGCAGTGATTTAGCATACGAGCAGTACTTC
- TRBJ2-1 TRBD1 TRBV19 CASSWDRGNNEQFF TGTGCCAGTAGCTGGGACAGGGGTAACAATGAGCAGTTCTTC
- TRBJ2-7 - TRBV30 CAWSWGTSYYEQYF TGTGCCTGGAGTTGGGGGACATCTTACTACGAGCAGTACTTC
- TRBJ2-2 TRBD2 TRBV11-2 CASSSTSGRLYGELFF TGTGCCAGCAGCTCTACTAGCGGGAGGCTCTACGGGGAGCTGTTTTTT
- TRBJ2-2 - TRBV2 CASSRNTGELFF TGTGCCAGCTCGAGGAACACCGGGGAGCTGTTTTTT
- TRBJ1-2 - TRBV14 CASSQVGPSANYGYTF TGTGCCAGCAGCCAAGTAGGGCCGTCCGCTAACTATGGCTACACCTTC
- TRBJ1-1 - TRBV10-1 CASSEEINTEAFF TGCGCCAGCAGTGAGGAAATCAACACTGAAGCTTTCTTT
- TRBJ1-6 TRBD1 TRBV19 CASNLRDSYNSPLHF TGTGCCAGTAACCTCCGGGACAGCTATAATTCACCCCTCCACTTT
- TRBJ2-5 - TRBV7-2 CASSVLIQVRETQYF TGTGCCAGCAGCGTACTAATTCAGGTCAGGGAGACCCAGTACTTC
- TRBJ2-6 - TRBV27 CASSSDGSGANVLTF TGTGCCAGCAGTTCGGACGGCTCTGGGGCCAACGTCCTGACTTTC
few TRBJ1-4 - TRBV7-9 CASSLDGAANEKLFF TGTGCCAGCAGCTTAGATGGGGCGGCTAATGAAAAACTGTTTTTT
- TRBJ2-7 - TRBV28 CASTGGSYEQYF TGTGCCAGCACCGGGGGCTCCTACGAGCAGTACTTC
- TRBJ2-5 TRBD2 TRBV5-3 CARSEREVQETQYF TGTGCCAGAAGTGAGCGGGAGGTTCAAGAGACCCAGTACTTC
- TRBJ2-6 - TRBV27 CASRKSGGANVLTF TGTGCCAGCAGGAAGAGTGGGGGGGCCAACGTCCTGACTTTC
- TRBJ1-1 - TRBV4-2 CASSQAGTQNTEAFF TGTGCCAGCAGCCAAGCCGGGACACAGAACACTGAAGCTTTCTTT
once TRBJ2-7 - TRBV6-6 CASRTQTGSYEQYF TGTGCCAGCAGAACCCAGACAGGCTCCTACGAGCAGTACTTC
- TRBJ2-7 TRBD2 TRBV7-8 CASSVRAVLLRGDSYEQYF TGTGCCAGCAGCGTAAGAGCGGTGTTGTTGCGGGGGGACTCCTACGAGCAGTACTTC
- TRBJ2-7 TRBD2 TRBV2 CASSEALAGVGEQYF TGTGCCAGCAGTGAAGCACTAGCGGGAGTGGGCGAGCAGTACTTC
- TRBJ2-5 - TRBV7-2 CASSRGTGTRETQYF TGTGCCAGCAGCCGAGGCACCGGGACTCGGGAGACCCAGTACTTC
- TRBJ1-2 - TRBV6-6 CASRFGQNYGYTF TGTGCCAGCAGATTCGGACAGAACTATGGCTACACCTTC
- TRBJ2-5 - TRBV4-1 CASSQKGTQYF TGCGCCAGCAGCCAGAAAGGGACCCAGTACTTC
once TRBJ2-7 - TRBV6-5 CASSLISMYEQYF TGTGCCAGCAGTTTAATTAGTATGTACGAGCAGTACTTC
- TRBJ2-1 TRBD1 TRBV2 CASSEETGFIFHEQFF TGTGCCAGCAGTGAAGAGACAGGGTTTATTTTCCATGAGCAGTTCTTC